The next 2 T cell receptor beta chains were all read from a single sample in a study of T cell repertoires in cytomegalovirus infection. TCRdb reanalysed the reads using MiXCR and keeps one entry per CDR3 protein. The repertoire holds roughly 7,600 distinct CDR3 sequences, with around 47% as singletons. These receptors have no identified antigens. Sequenced material: PBMCs, sequenced either directly or after in vitro stimulation (not recorded which). These receptor sequences come from a human donor in good health (CMV status not recorded). Some clones in this sample may be carry-over from other donors' samples.

The rearrangement uses TRBV6-5 and TRBJ1-5; 7 bases fit TRBD1. This CDR3 has 15 amino acids. Trimming at V came to 10 bases and at J to 3 bases, leaving 12 bases not matched to a gene. The germline gives CDR1 MNHEY, CDR2 SVGAGI. CDR3 DNA sequence: TGTGCCACAGTCGTCCTACAGGGGACCAATCAGCCCCAGCATTTT. This sequence encodes CATVVLQGTNQPQHF.

Details on this clonotype: The junction departs from the called germline gene at one end, perhaps through a read error. V is TRBV7-6 and J is TRBJ1-5; D gene ambiguous. Germline values: CDR1 SGHVS, CDR2 FNYEAQ. The CDR3 runs to 15 residues. CDR3: CSISPETYSNQPHHF. The DNA of the CDR3 is TGTTCCATCAGCCCCGAAACATACAGCAATCAGCCCCATCATTTT.